The present T cell receptor (beta chain) was sequenced within a study of blood T cells in healthy people across ages (dated by TCRdb to between 2014 and 2017). With regard to the full study: Template switching captured roughly one uniquely barcoded TCR beta cDNA molecule per two T cells in model experiments. The study analyzed two additional independent replicas of 1 million unique cDNA reads from the same blood draw for two donors, one aged 18 to 30 and one aged 80 or older. The study measured age-related changes in TCR beta repertoire diversity using deep sequencing normalized with unique cDNA molecular identifiers. Donors of different ages were randomly distributed across sequencing lanes to avoid experimental bias. The donors were split into four age groups: young (average about 15 years), middle-aged (39), aged (approximately 60) and long-lived (under 85).

Library preparation employed 5' RACE. The sequencing machine was an Illumina HiSeq 2500. A second 7 to 11 cycle PCR used a sample-barcoded 5' primer and a J-beta primer mix. Each TCR beta cDNA molecule received a unique molecular identifier from a template-switch 5' adaptor carrying 12 random nucleotides. Each sample yielded at least 2.5 million CDR3-containing paired-end reads. All of the RNA was converted into first-strand cDNA using the Mint cDNA synthesis kit, with a TRBC-specific oligonucleotide serving as the primer. Following uracil-DNA glycosylase treatment, a first 18-cycle PCR with universal primers M1SS and BC2_uni_R was performed on all cDNA. Regarding the original processing steps: Normalization of each sample was performed by random selection of 1 million high-quality reads, each carrying a distinct molecular identifier. Reads with shared molecular identifiers were discarded instead of being binned into consensus sequences. MiTCR, set to a Q25 quality threshold and the strictest error-elimination algorithm, was used for CDR3 identification, clonotype clustering and error correction. Lower-bound total TCR beta diversity was estimated with a nonparametric unseen species model using Euler transformation. TCRdb reprocessed the public reads (quality trimming at Q25 with fastp, clone calling with MiXCR) and kept in-frame beta chains. Every entry covers one CDR3 protein and lists the most common genes and DNA from its rows. In this record, the V and J calls reflect TCRdb's handling and not the investigators' own analysis. Counted in this sample were 890,000 or so distinct CDR3 sequences; 62% of them appeared once. The ten largest clones add up to approximately 30% of the sample.

This clonotype has ten or more counts. What antigen it recognizes has not been identified. No base qualities exist here, and no much larger clone lies one base off it. Donors were 30 to 45 systemically healthy Caucasian individuals from Russia aged roughly 6 to 90 years. Each donor gave about 11 milliliters of peripheral blood, drawn into EDTA-treated Vacutainer tubes. PBMCs were isolated by Ficoll-Paque density-gradient centrifugation, with at least 6 million obtained per sample. Total RNA, at least 6 micrograms per sample, was extracted from PBMCs with Trizol reagent. The percentages of naive CD45RAhigh/CD27high T cells were determined by flow cytometry on a PBMC aliquot from every donor. General findings and caveats noted by the study authors: Conclusive comparison of naive and antigen-experienced compartments was prevented by the profiling of bulk unsorted PBMCs. Because the CMV infection status of the donors was unknown, age-related changes in expanded clonotypes may potentially have been confounded. Observed TCR beta diversity per million T cells fell roughly linearly with age, and a significant reduction was already apparent by age around 40. Observed TCR beta diversity correlated strongly with the percentage of naive T cells measured by flow cytometry. Compared with the aged group, the long-lived group had more naive CD4+ T cells, fewer expanded clones and increased TCR diversity, a pattern suggesting age selection. Estimates of total diversity from one million sequenced T cells were regarded as lower bounds and underestimates.

This sequence was found in a man younger than 45 in good health. Material for sequencing was blood.

In nucleotide form, the sequence is TGCAGTGTTCGGACAGGGGGTTACAATGAGCAGTTCTTC. Translated, it gives CSVRTGGYNEQFF. The sequence joins TRBV20-1 to TRBJ2-1; 10 junctional bases match TRBD1. Taken from cysteine to phenylalanine, the CDR3 has 13 residues. Just CDR3 DNA is preserved here, 39 bases in frame from base 1. Sequences DFQATT (CDR1) and SNEGSKA (CDR2) are obtained from the germline V gene (reference sequence). Trimming takes 7 bases off V and 4 bases off J; junction bases not matched to a gene: 4.